The clone carrying this T cell receptor (beta chain) showed up just a few times. A sample-barcoded 5' primer and a J-beta primer mix were used in a second PCR of about 7 to 12 cycles. From each sample, at least 3 million paired-end reads containing CDR3 were obtained. TCRdb reprocessed the 5' RACE reads with MiXCR, giving one entry per CDR3 protein. This repertoire shows about 400,000 distinct CDR3 sequences, approximately 47% found once; its top ten account for under 65%. The data were obtained in a study of blood T cells in healthy people across ages. The length of the CDR3 is 14 residues. Germline CDR1 reads SQVTM; CDR2 reads ANQGSEA. V gave up 6 bases and J gave up 0 bases, with 12 bases separating them.

The specimen was blood. The chain recombines TRBV29-1 with TRBJ2-1; possibly TRBD1 for D (6 bases). This clonotype was obtained from a man aged 55-75 years in good health. CDR3 in DNA: TGCAGCGTAGCTATGACAGGCTCCTACAATGAGCAGTTCTTC. Protein sequence: CSVAMTGSYNEQFF.